The present T cell receptor beta chain was sequenced within a study of blood T cell repertoires in COVID-19. The CDR3 runs 12 residues. From germline, CDR1 is MDHEN and CDR2 SYDVKM. V shed 3 bases and J shed 6 bases, with 6 bases lying between them. TCRdb's table, derived via immunoSEQ multiplex PCR, lists solely in-frame clones and lacks some. The repertoire consists of 90,000 to 110,000 clones, with just under 90% occurring once and the leading ten covering 1.1%. The V gene is TRBV28, the J gene TRBJ1-5; D unclear. Sequenced: peripheral blood. The TCR was taken from a human donor in a cohort sampled during active COVID-19. CDR3 coding DNA: TGTGCCAGCAGTTTGGCAGGTCAGCCCCAGCATTTT. As protein: CASSLAGQPQHF.